Below, 18 T cell receptor beta chains from the same sample are listed, as sequenced in a study of blood T cells in healthy people across ages. Alongside a J-beta primer mix, a sample-barcoded 5' primer served in a second PCR lasting roughly 6 to 11 cycles. TCRdb independently ran MiXCR on the 5' RACE reads; one entry per CDR3 protein. The repertoire holds roughly 1.5 million distinct CDR3 sequences, with roughly two fifths as singletons. The sample consisted of blood. The receptor source for this set is a woman younger than 30 in good health.

V is TRBV27 and J is TRBJ1-1, with D possibly matching TRBD1 (5 bases). The CDR3 totals 15 residues. Germline CDR1 reads MNHEY; CDR2 reads SMNVEV (reference sequence). Trimming left V 8 bases short and J 1 base short, with 17 bases between. CDR3: CASPVGKTENTEAFF. The CDR3 region has the DNA TGTGCCAGCCCAGTTGGGAAGACAGAGAACACTGAAGCTTTCTTT.

The chain is built from TRBV7-9 and TRBJ1-1; D is unclear. The CDR3 totals 18 residues. CDR1 is SEHNR, CDR2 FQNEAQ, per germline (reference sequence). V lost 4 bases and J lost 0, with 21 bases in between. The CDR3 bases are TGTGCCAGCAGCTCCCCGGGTCTTAAACCTCCCCTGAACACTGAAGCTTTCTTT. This sequence encodes CASSSPGLKPPLNTEAFF.

The chain recombines TRBV18 with TRBJ1-4; 10 bases are a match to TRBD1. The germline CDR1 and CDR2 sequences are KGHSH and LQKENI. The V and J ends lost 3 bases and 4 bases, in that order; junction bases with no gene match: 8. The CDR3 is 17 residues long. The CDR3 loop reads CASSPSGQGSLNEKLFF. CDR3 in DNA: TGTGCCAGCTCACCCTCGGGACAGGGGAGCCTTAATGAAAAACTGTTTTTT.

This clonotype showed up just a few times. The rearrangement joins TRBV20-1 to TRBJ2-1; D is unclear. CDR3 length: 15 amino acids. V was trimmed by 3 bases and J by 1 base, leaving 13 bases between them. The germline V gene encodes CDR1 DFQATT and CDR2 SNEGSKA (reference sequence). CDR3 protein: CSASVSEESYNEQFF. The CDR3, as DNA: TGCAGTGCTAGTGTATCCGAGGAGTCCTACAATGAGCAGTTCTTC.

This clonotype has a handful of counts. The chain links TRBV20-1 to TRBJ2-1; D may be TRBD1 or TRBD2 (5 bases each). The germline V gene encodes CDR1 DFQATT and CDR2 SNEGSKA (reference sequence). The CDR3 is made up of 14 amino acids. The V and J ends lost 0 bases and 0 bases respectively, with 6 bases between them. CDR3 in amino acids: CSARDGGSYNEQFF. CDR3 in DNA: TGCAGTGCTAGAGATGGGGGCTCCTACAATGAGCAGTTCTTC.

This clonotype was seen many times. The gene calls are TRBV4-3 and TRBJ2-3, with 7 bases matching TRBD2. The germline V gene encodes CDR1 LGHNA and CDR2 YSLEER. V was pared by 0 bases and J by 0 bases, with 3 bases of the junction left unmatched. The CDR3 length is 16 residues. CDR3 protein: CASSQDPGRSTDTQYF. The CDR3 bases are TGCGCCAGCAGCCAAGACCCCGGGAGGAGCACAGATACGCAGTATTTT.

J is TRBJ2-7 and V is TRBV9; 8 bases align to TRBD1. The ends lost 0 bases at V and 2 bases at J; junction bases unmatched: 4. The CDR3 extends over 15 amino acids. The germline V gene has CDR1 SGDLS and CDR2 YYNGEE. This CDR3 is CASSVGDRSTYEQYF. CDR3 nucleotide sequence: TGTGCCAGCAGCGTAGGGGACAGGTCCACCTACGAGCAGTACTTC.

The chain is built from TRBV6-5 and TRBJ1-6, with D possibly being TRBD1 (6 bases). Trimming shortened V by 10 bases and J by 8 bases, and 12 bases separated the two germline ends. The CDR3 loop spans 12 amino acids. Per germline, CDR1 MNHEY and CDR2 SVGAGI. The CDR3 loop reads CAIQSGDSPLHF. Here the CDR3 DNA reads TGTGCCATCCAATCAGGGGATTCACCCCTCCACTTT.

The chain recombines TRBV3-1 with TRBJ2-1; 12 nucleotides line up with TRBD2. The CDR3 spans 16 residues. Germline values: CDR1 LGHDT, CDR2 YNNKEL (reference sequence). After removal of 0 bases from V and 6 bases from J, the junction contained 3 bases not matched to a gene. CDR3 amino acids: CASSQEGLAGINEQFF. The DNA for the CDR3 is TGTGCCAGCAGCCAAGAGGGACTAGCGGGCATCAATGAGCAGTTCTTC.

The chain links TRBV14 to TRBJ1-1; 7 positions agree with TRBD1. This CDR3 has 18 residues. The junction had 18 bases not matched to a gene; V was cut back by 4 bases and J by 4 bases. The germline V gene has CDR1 SGHDN and CDR2 FVKESK. The CDR3 protein is CASSPSPGGYSWATEAFF. CDR3 DNA sequence: TGTGCCAGCAGCCCTAGCCCAGGGGGTTACTCATGGGCCACTGAAGCTTTCTTT.

The chain links TRBV6-2 or TRBV6-3 to TRBJ2-7, with 8 bases matching TRBD1. The germline V gene has CDR1 MNHEY and CDR2 SVGEGT. The CDR3 has 16 residues. Germline trimming cut 2 bases from V and 1 base from J; bases unmatched to any gene: 7. Here the CDR3 DNA reads TGTGCCAGCAGTTACGGTCCGGGACAGGAGTCCTACGAGCAGTACTTC. Translated: CASSYGPGQESYEQYF.

This clonotype was observed at least ten times. The chain couples TRBV3-1 to TRBJ1-6, with TRBD1 matching over 8 bases. V lost 1 base and J lost 9; bases outside the gene matches: 5. The CDR3 is made up of 15 amino acids. Per germline, CDR1 LGHDT and CDR2 YNNKEL (reference sequence). The CDR3 loop is CASSQGTGRSSPLHF. The CDR3 nucleotides are TGTGCCAGCAGCCAAGGGACAGGGCGAAGTTCACCCCTCCACTTT.

In its sample, this clonotype was seen a few times. The chain uses TRBV6-2 or TRBV6-3 and TRBJ1-2; TRBD1 might be the D (5 bases). Germline values: CDR1 MNHEY, CDR2 SVGEGT. V lost 7 bases and J 8 bases, leaving 17 bases between the germline ends. CDR3 length: 13 residues. Written as DNA, the CDR3 is TGTGCCAGCAAAACGACAGTCGGTTGGGGCTACACCTTC. Protein: CASKTTVGWGYTF.

This clonotype was recorded once. The CDR3: CASRPTGGNGLFF. In DNA, the CDR3 is TGTGCCAGCAGGCCGACAGGGGGAAATGGGCTGTTTTTT. The gene calls are TRBV3-1 and TRBJ2-2; 9 bases fit TRBD1. CDR3 length: 13 residues. Germline loops: CDR1 LGHDT, CDR2 YNNKEL (reference sequence). The junction had 9 bases not matched to a gene; V was cut back by 6 bases and J by 13 bases.

This clonotype has just a few counts. The chain is built from TRBV12-3 or TRBV12-4 and TRBJ1-2; D is undetermined. V was trimmed by 2 bases and J by 4 bases, leaving 11 bases between them. The CDR3 spans 14 residues. Written as DNA, the CDR3 is TGTGCCAGCAGTTTATCACAGACCCTCTATGGCTACACCTTC. Protein product: CASSLSQTLYGYTF.

The CDR3 sequence: CASRAGGKSSYNEQFF. CDR3 coding DNA: TGTGCCAGCCGGGCGGGGGGAAAAAGCTCCTACAATGAGCAGTTCTTC. The V call is TRBV3-1, the J call TRBJ2-1, with TRBD2 matching 8 bases. The ends lost 8 bases at V and 0 bases at J; junction bases unmatched: 9. The germline gives CDR1 LGHDT, CDR2 YNNKEL (reference sequence). The CDR3 covers 16 residues.

V usage is TRBV12-3 or TRBV12-4 and J usage is TRBJ2-7; 8 bases are shared with TRBD2. The J segment lost 7 bases and the V segment lost 0 bases, leaving 8 bases of the junction unmatched. This CDR3 is 15 amino acids long. CDR3 residues: CASSLAASGLNEQYF. CDR3 in DNA: TGTGCCAGCAGTTTAGCGGCTAGCGGGTTAAATGAGCAGTACTTC.

This clonotype has just a few counts. The CDR3: CASSPGQISTGELFF. DNA of the CDR3: TGTGCCAGCAGCCCGGGGCAGATTTCCACCGGGGAGCTGTTTTTT. The chain links TRBV7-2 to TRBJ2-2; D tentatively fits TRBD1 or TRBD2 (5 bases each). Germline V gene lookup returns CDR1 SGHTA and CDR2 FQGNSA. The CDR3 has 15 amino acids. The V gene lost 5 bases and the J gene lost 4 bases, with 14 bases spanning the gap.